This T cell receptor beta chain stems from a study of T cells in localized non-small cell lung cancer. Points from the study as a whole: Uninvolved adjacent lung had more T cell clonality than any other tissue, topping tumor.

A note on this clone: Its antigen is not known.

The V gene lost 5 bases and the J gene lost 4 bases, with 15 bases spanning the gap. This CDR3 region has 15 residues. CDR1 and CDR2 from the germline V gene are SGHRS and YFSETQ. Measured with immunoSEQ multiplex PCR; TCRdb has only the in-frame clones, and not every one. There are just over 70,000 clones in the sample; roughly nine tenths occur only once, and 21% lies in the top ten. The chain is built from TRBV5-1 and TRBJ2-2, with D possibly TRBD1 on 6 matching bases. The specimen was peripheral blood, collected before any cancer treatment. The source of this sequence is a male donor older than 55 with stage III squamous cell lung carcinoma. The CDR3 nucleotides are TGCGCCAGCAGGGTACAGGGAGCACGCACCGGGGAGCTGTTTTTT. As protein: CASRVQGARTGELFF.